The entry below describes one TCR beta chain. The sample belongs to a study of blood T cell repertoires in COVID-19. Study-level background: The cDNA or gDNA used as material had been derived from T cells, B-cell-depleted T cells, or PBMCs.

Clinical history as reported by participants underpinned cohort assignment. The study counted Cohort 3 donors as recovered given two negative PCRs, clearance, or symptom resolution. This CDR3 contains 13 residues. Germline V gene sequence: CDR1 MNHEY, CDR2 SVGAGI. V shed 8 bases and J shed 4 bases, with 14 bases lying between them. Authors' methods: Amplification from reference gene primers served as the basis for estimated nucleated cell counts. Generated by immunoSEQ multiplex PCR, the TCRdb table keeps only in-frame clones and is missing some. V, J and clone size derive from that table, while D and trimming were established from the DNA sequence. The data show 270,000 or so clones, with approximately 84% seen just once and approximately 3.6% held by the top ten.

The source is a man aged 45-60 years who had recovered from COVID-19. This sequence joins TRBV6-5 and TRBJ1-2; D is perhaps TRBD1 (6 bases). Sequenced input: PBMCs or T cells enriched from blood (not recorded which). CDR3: CASLGGGAYGYTF. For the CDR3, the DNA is TGTGCCAGCCTTGGGGGGGGCGCCTATGGCTACACCTTC.